This T cell receptor beta chain was recovered during a study of beta chain features in type 1 diabetes. Broader study findings: Whether HLA type affects TCRB rearrangement stayed undetermined in the present work. Among all four CD4+ subsets, Type 1 diabetes patients had TCRB CDR3s that were moderately but significantly shorter. Compared with healthy donors, patients appeared to share more similar naive, central memory and regulatory TCRB repertoires.

Reverse transcribing all isolated RNA meant expressed TCRB transcripts were sequenced. Assay: immunoSEQ multiplex PCR; the TCRdb copy retains only in-frame clones and omits some. The table lists around 710,000 clones, about an eighth of them singletons, with around 0.12% in the top ten. As regards this clone: No antigen is known for it.

The CDR3 extends over 15 amino acids. Germline loops: CDR1 SGHRS, CDR2 YFSETQ. With 0 bases removed from V and 2 bases from J, the gap between germline ends came to 12 bases. The V call is TRBV5-1, the J call TRBJ2-7; tentative D call: TRBD2 (6 bases). This TCR came from a man under 40 with type 1 diabetes. The sample was naive CD4+ T cells from blood. In DNA, the CDR3 is TGCGCCAGCAGCTTGGACGGGACGGGAGCCTACGAGCAGTACTTC. Protein product: CASSLDGTGAYEQYF.